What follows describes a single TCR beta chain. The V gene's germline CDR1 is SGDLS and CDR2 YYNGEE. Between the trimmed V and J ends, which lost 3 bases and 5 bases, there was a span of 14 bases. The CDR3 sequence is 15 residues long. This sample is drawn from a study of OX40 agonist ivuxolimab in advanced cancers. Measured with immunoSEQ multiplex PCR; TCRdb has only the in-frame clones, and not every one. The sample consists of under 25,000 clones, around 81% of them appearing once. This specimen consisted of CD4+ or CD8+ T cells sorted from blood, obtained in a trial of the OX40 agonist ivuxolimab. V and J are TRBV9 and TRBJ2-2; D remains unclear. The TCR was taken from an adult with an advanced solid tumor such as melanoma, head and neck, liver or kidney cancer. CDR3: CASSEGPGRTGELFF. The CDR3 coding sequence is TGTGCCAGCAGCGAAGGGCCCGGGCGGACCGGGGAGCTGTTTTTT.